These 25 T cell receptor beta chains were sequenced from one sample in a study of T-cell reconstitution after alpha-beta-depleted transplantation in children (dated by TCRdb to the mid-2010s). Taken with the paper, the label for treatment or condition translates to: allogeneic hematopoietic cell transplantation with graft depleted of TCRalphabeta T cells and CD19 B cells. Preparation of the library involved PCR. Sequencer: Illumina HiSeq 2500. TCR libraries were prepared with molecular barcoding, using unique molecular identifiers to normalize TCRbeta repertoire quantification. TCRdb passed the public sequencing reads through fastp at Q25 and MiXCR, retaining productive beta sequences. CDR3 protein duplicates are merged, each entry listing the most common genes and DNA. The sample yields some 460,000 distinct CDR3 sequences; 16% were counted once. The ten largest account for 25% to 30% of the sample.

The sequences come from PBMCs, mostly from graft donor cells, collected 360 days after TCRalphabeta/CD19-depleted stem cell transplant. All receptors come from a boy in the first two years of life who had a stem cell transplant for Wiskott-Aldrich syndrome, so the T cells may come from the graft donor.

This chain connects TRBV20-1 to TRBJ2-3; tentative D call: TRBD2 (5 bases). This CDR3 comprises 13 residues. V dropped 6 bases and J dropped 1 base, with 11 bases sitting between them. Germline CDR1 is DFQATT and CDR2 is SNEGSKA (reference sequence). CDR3 sequence (DNA): TGCAGTGCCAATTTGGAGGGCACAGATACGCAGTATTTT. It specifies CSANLEGTDTQYF.

The chain uses TRBV11-3 and TRBJ2-5, with 15 bases identical to TRBD2. Germline CDR1 reads SGHNT; CDR2 reads YENEEA. V lost 5 bases and J lost 5; bases outside the gene matches: 9. This CDR3 has 17 amino acids. CDR3 sequence (DNA): TGTGCCAGCAGCCCCCGGACTAGCGGGAGGGCCTTCGAGACCCAGTACTTC. Translation gives CASSPRTSGRAFETQYF.

The chain uses TRBV28 and TRBJ1-1; D remains unclear. V was pared by 6 bases and J by 0 bases, with 14 bases between. This CDR3 contains 15 residues. Per germline, CDR1 MDHEN and CDR2 SYDVKM. CDR3 region: CASSRPSDLNTEAFF. The CDR3 DNA reads as TGTGCCAGCAGCCGACCTTCGGACTTGAACACTGAAGCTTTCTTT.

This sequence joins TRBV4-3 and TRBJ2-7, with D hard to call. Trimming left V 0 bases short and J 2 bases short, with 20 bases between. Germline V lookup: CDR1 LGHNA, CDR2 YSLEER. This CDR3 contains 18 residues. The CDR3 spells CASSQERAQTPLTYEQYF. In DNA, the CDR3 is TGCGCCAGCAGCCAAGAAAGGGCCCAGACCCCCTTGACCTACGAGCAGTACTTC.

This clonotype was detected only a few times. The rearrangement joins TRBV10-3 to TRBJ2-2, with 12 bases identical to TRBD2. The ends lost 10 bases at V and 0 bases at J; junction bases unmatched: 12. CDR3 length: 18 residues. Germline CDR1 ENHRY, CDR2 SYGVKD. CDR3 residues: CATTSRTSGTSNTGELFF. CDR3 in DNA: TGTGCCACGACCTCCAGGACTAGCGGGACCTCGAACACCGGGGAGCTGTTTTTT.

The chain combines TRBV10-3 with TRBJ2-3, with D perhaps given as TRBD1 or TRBD2 (5 bases each). Trimming left V 6 bases short and J 5 bases short, with 15 bases between. The CDR3 is 14 residues long. Germline V CDR1 and CDR2: ENHRY, SYGVKD. CDR3 bases: TGTGCCATCAGAGGGGCAGGGAGAAGAGATACGCAGTATTTT. Amino acid sequence: CAIRGAGRRDTQYF.

This clonotype occurred a few times. This chain uses TRBV15 with TRBJ1-4; D not certain. This CDR3 has 16 residues. Trimming pared 1 base from V and 0 bases from J, leaving 9 bases between. Germline-derived CDR1 and CDR2 are LNHNV and YYDKDF (reference sequence). The CDR3 protein is CATSRGHRSTNEKLFF. CDR3 in DNA: TGTGCCACCAGCAGAGGCCACCGCTCAACTAATGAAAAACTGTTTTTT. The complete variable domain, with remaining parts taken from reference TRBV15 and TRBJ1-4, reads DAMVIQNPRYQVTQFGKPVTLSCSQTLNHNVMYWYQQKSSQAPKLLFHYYDKDFNNEADTPDNFQSRRPNTSFCFLDIRSPGLGDTAMYLCATSRGHRSTNEKLFFGSGTQLSVL.

This clonotype was counted many times. The chain employs TRBV4-3 and TRBJ2-1; 13 positions match TRBD2. J was trimmed by 2 bases and V by 1 base; bases with no gene match: 2. The CDR3 spans 17 residues. The germline V gene encodes CDR1 LGHNA and CDR2 YSLEER. In DNA form, the CDR3 reads TGCGCCAGCAGCCAAGGTGGGACTAGCGGGACCTACAATGAGCAGTTCTTC. This codes for CASSQGGTSGTYNEQFF.

The chain is built from TRBV3-1 and TRBJ2-5; D remains unclear. The CDR3 totals 13 residues. With 1 base removed from V and 5 bases from J, the gap between germline ends came to 8 bases. The germline V gene has CDR1 LGHDT and CDR2 YNNKEL (reference sequence). The CDR3 spells CASSQVGMETQYF. CDR3 DNA: TGTGCCAGCAGCCAAGTCGGAATGGAGACCCAGTACTTC.

There are a few counts of this clonotype. The V and J genes are TRBV20-1 and TRBJ2-1; 7 positions match TRBD2. This CDR3 has 14 amino acids. V shed 3 bases and J 4 bases; nucleotides not matched to a gene: 6. CDR1 is DFQATT and CDR2 is SNEGSKA in the germline V gene (reference sequence). In DNA form, the CDR3 reads TGCAGTGCTAGTTGGCTAGCGGATTACAATGAGCAGTTCTTC. Protein product: CSASWLADYNEQFF.

This clonotype was counted a few times. J is TRBJ2-2 and V is TRBV11-1; D is unclear. This CDR3 has 18 amino acids. CDR1 and CDR2 from the germline V gene are SGHAT and FQDESV (reference sequence). V lost 5 bases and J lost 5, with 24 bases in between. The CDR3 here is CASSRRADKSRLTGELFF. The CDR3 DNA is TGTGCCAGCAGCCGTCGGGCAGACAAGAGTCGGTTAACCGGGGAGCTGTTTTTT.

The chain is built from TRBV5-1 and TRBJ2-3; possibly TRBD2 for D (7 bases). Deletions cut 0 bases from V and 2 bases from J, with 13 bases between. Germline-derived CDR1 and CDR2 are SGHRS and YFSETQ. This CDR3 comprises 16 residues. CDR3 DNA: TGCGCCAGCAGCTTGGGGCCGGGGGGCTACACAGATACGCAGTATTTT. Translating gives CASSLGPGGYTDTQYF. Combining the CDR3 with reference TRBV5-1 and TRBJ2-3 gives the whole variable domain KAGVTQTPRYLIKTRGQQVTLSCSPISGHRSVSWYQQTPGQGLQFLFEYFSETQRNKGNFPGRFSGRQFSNSRSEMNVSTLELGDSALYLCASSLGPGGYTDTQYFGPGTRLTVL.

The table lists this clonotype with a few counts. The chain combines TRBV11-1 with TRBJ1-2, with 8 bases matching TRBD1. The CDR3 has 19 amino acids. Germline CDR1 is SGHAT and CDR2 is FQDESV (reference sequence). With V trimmed by 5 bases and J by 0 bases, 17 bases remained unmatched. The CDR3 region has the DNA TGTGCCAGCAGCCCGCAATCCGGGACAGGAGACCAGCCTAACTATGGCTACACCTTC. It yields the protein CASSPQSGTGDQPNYGYTF.

This clonotype was counted between two and nine times. V gene TRBV4-3 combines with J gene TRBJ2-3, with 9 bases lining up with TRBD1. From germline, CDR1 is LGHNA and CDR2 YSLEER. V was pared by 1 base and J by 6 bases, with 5 bases of the junction left unmatched. CDR3 length: 15 amino acids. The CDR3 coding sequence is TGCGCCAGCAGCCAAGGACAGGGGGAGTCCGATACGCAGTATTTT. Its protein product is CASSQGQGESDTQYF.

The rearrangement links TRBV2 to TRBJ2-3, with TRBD2 as a possible D gene (5 bases). V was cut by 6 bases and J by 1 base, with 20 bases left in between. CDR1 is SNHLY and CDR2 is FYNNEI in the germline V gene. CDR3 size: 17 residues. The chain's CDR3 is CASRFDFGNPRTDTQYF. Here the CDR3 DNA reads TGTGCCAGCAGGTTTGACTTCGGGAACCCTCGCACAGATACGCAGTATTTT.

The chain joins TRBV12-3 or TRBV12-4 to TRBJ1-4; D is unclear. V was trimmed by 8 bases and J by 8 bases, leaving 9 bases between them. The CDR3 has 11 amino acids. CDR3 nucleotide sequence: TGTGCCAGCGGGTACAGAGAAAAACTGTTTTTT. Its protein is CASGYREKLFF.

This chain uses TRBV20-1 with TRBJ2-7; maybe TRBD1 (5 bases). The germline V gene has CDR1 DFQATT and CDR2 SNEGSKA (reference sequence). This CDR3 is 15 amino acids long. V was cut by 0 bases and J by 3 bases, with 15 bases left in between. The CDR3 protein is CSARDGRAGLYEQYF. The DNA for the CDR3 is TGCAGTGCTAGAGATGGTCGGGCAGGGCTCTACGAGCAGTACTTC.

This clonotype was seen only a few times. The chain joins TRBV19 to TRBJ2-1, with a weak D call TRBD1 (5 bases). This CDR3 is 16 amino acids long. Trimming removed 3 bases from V and 3 bases from J, with 15 bases in between. Per germline, CDR1 LNHDA and CDR2 SQIVND (reference sequence). CDR3 nucleotide sequence: TGTGCCAGTAGTATTTCCGGCAGGGATTACTACAATGAGCAGTTCTTC. This codes for CASSISGRDYYNEQFF.

As regards this clonotype: Because the CDR3 is missing its conserved closing phenylalanine or tryptophan, this is likely a read error. V and J are TRBV20-1 and TRBJ2-3, with no clear D. Trimming took off 0 bases at V and 0 bases at J, with 13 bases between the two ends. The CDR3 runs 16 residues. The germline V gene encodes CDR1 DFQATT and CDR2 SNEGSKA (reference sequence). The CDR3 nucleotides are TGCAGTGCTAGAGATCGGCGACTCGCTAGCACAGATACGCAGTATTTA. Translated: CSARDRRLASTDTQYL.

The V gene is TRBV6-2 or TRBV6-3, the J gene TRBJ2-2; a weak D match, TRBD2 (6 bases). The V end was cut by 6 bases, the J end by 3 bases, with 14 bases between. The CDR3 runs 15 residues. Germline V gives CDR1 MNHEY, CDR2 SVGEGT. The CDR3 protein is CASRRRGGDTGELFF. The DNA of the CDR3 is TGTGCCAGCAGACGAAGAGGAGGGGACACCGGGGAGCTGTTTTTT.

The rearrangement uses TRBV11-2 and TRBJ2-7; tentatively, D is TRBD1 (6 bases). Between the trimmed V and J ends, which lost 3 bases and 3 bases, there was a span of 12 bases. Germline lookup yields CDR1 SGHAT and CDR2 FQNNGV. The CDR3 has 14 residues. The CDR3: CASSFLQGSYEQYF. The CDR3 DNA sequence: TGTGCCAGCAGCTTTCTACAGGGTAGCTACGAGCAGTACTTC.

The chain combines TRBV6-1 with TRBJ1-5; TRBD1 matches at 9 bases. Losses at the gene ends were 8 bases for V and 1 base for J; bases not matched to a gene: 9. CDR3 length: 16 amino acids. Germline V gene sequence: CDR1 MNHNS, CDR2 SASEGT. CDR3 in DNA: TGTGCCAGCCGGACAGGGGTAAGGGACAGCAATCAGCCCCAGCATTTT. Translated, it gives CASRTGVRDSNQPQHF.

The chain is built from TRBV3-1 and TRBJ2-5; possible D gene TRBD1, 6 bases. The CDR3 covers 15 residues. Per the germline V gene, CDR1 is LGHDT and CDR2 is YNNKEL (reference sequence). The V end lost 5 bases, the J end lost 9 bases, and 22 bases lay between the germline ends. The CDR3 loop reads CASSTRQATYGAQYF. In DNA form, the CDR3 reads TGTGCCAGCAGCACAAGACAGGCCACCTATGGGGCCCAGTACTTC.

The chain has TRBV3-1 and TRBJ2-5; D is unclear. The germline V gene has CDR1 LGHDT and CDR2 YNNKEL (reference sequence). Trimming took 4 bases from V and 5 from J, leaving 8 bases between them. The CDR3 is made up of 12 amino acids. This CDR3 reads CASSPSWETQYF. CDR3 DNA sequence: TGTGCCAGCAGCCCCAGTTGGGAGACCCAGTACTTC.

CDR3 sequence reads: CASGRTSTNEKLFF. The CDR3 nucleotides read TGTGCCAGCGGTAGGACATCAACTAATGAAAAACTGTTTTTT. The V and J genes are TRBV6-1 and TRBJ1-4; a possible D gene is TRBD1 (5 bases). The CDR3 consists of 14 residues. The ends were cut back, 8 bases at V and 0 bases at J, with 10 bases in the middle. Per germline, CDR1 MNHNS and CDR2 SASEGT.